The entry below describes one T cell receptor beta chain. Its antigen is unidentified. Using immunoSEQ multiplex PCR, the repertoire was profiled, and TCRdb retains in-frame clones only, with some absent. The sample carries approximately 100,000 clones, about 90% recorded once. These data belong to a study of siplizumab effects on memory and regulatory T cells. Study-wide findings and caveats: Apparently more diverse than memory cells, naive T cells also seemed major alloresponse contributors.

The sequencing sample was made of Tregs sorted from blood. The sequence was obtained from a human donor in good health.

CDR3 bases: TGTGCCAGCAGTCCTCAGGGTATCATTCAGTACTTC. Amino acids: CASSPQGIIQYF. The genes are TRBV6-1 and TRBJ2-4; perhaps TRBD1 as D (5 bases). V dropped 5 bases and J dropped 9 bases, with 11 bases sitting between them. Germline lookup yields CDR1 MNHNS and CDR2 SASEGT. The CDR3 spans 12 residues.